This is a list of T cell receptor beta chains from one sample in a study of T cells in Graves' hyperthyroidism and ophthalmopathy. MiXCR, applied by TCRdb to the multiplex PCR reads, yields one record per CDR3 protein. The table lists roughly 560,000 distinct CDR3 sequences, roughly 14% of them singletons, with roughly 4.5% in the top ten. The specimen was blood. The receptors derive from a woman between 40 and 55 years old with Graves' ophthalmopathy. The CDR3 runs from the conserved cysteine through the conserved F or W. D genes are given only for firm matches. Size tells how often a clone was seen (once, few, many) or the class of an expanded clone, and some rows leave it out.

J	V	D	size	CDR3	DNA
TRBJ1-2	TRBV20-1	-	many	CSARGREGYTF	TGCAGTGCTAGAGGCAGGGAAGGCTACACCTTC
TRBJ1-1	TRBV7-9	-	-	CASRSAANTEAFF	TGTGCCAGCAGGTCCGCGGCGAACACTGAAGCTTTCTTT
TRBJ2-3	TRBV18	-	few	CASSFVGADTQYF	TGTGCCAGCTCATTTGTGGGAGCAGATACGCAGTATTTT
TRBJ1-2	TRBV20-1	-	many	CSPQGPHGGGF	TGCAGTCCGCAGGGGCCTCATGGGGGGGGCTTC
TRBJ2-7	TRBV15	TRBD2	many	CATSSRGAYEQYF	TGTGCCACCAGCTCCCGGGGGGCCTACGAGCAGTACTTC
TRBJ2-5	TRBV7-9	TRBD1	many	CASSILPQGAKTQYF	TGTGCCAGCAGCATCCTACCCCAGGGGGCGAAGACCCAGTACTTC
TRBJ2-5	TRBV28	TRBD1	many	CASSKDRGETQYF	TGTGCCAGCAGTAAGGACAGGGGGGAGACCCAGTACTTC
TRBJ2-5	TRBV27	-	many	CASSLAHPRETQYF	TGTGCCAGCAGTTTGGCGCACCCTAGGGAGACCCAGTACTTC
TRBJ2-7	TRBV10-3	TRBD1	-	CATSLGQGFYEQYF	TGTGCCACCTCCCTGGGACAGGGGTTCTACGAGCAGTACTTC
TRBJ1-1	TRBV5-5	-	many	CASSLSTEKGSEAFF	TGTGCCAGCAGCTTGTCGACAGAAAAGGGATCTGAAGCTTTCTTT
TRBJ2-1	TRBV5-1	TRBD1	-	CASSLMIDRGQRNEQFF	TGCGCCAGCAGCCTTATGATCGACAGGGGGCAGAGGAATGAGCAGTTCTTC
TRBJ2-3	TRBV6-1	TRBD2	-	CASSRAGTDTQYF	TGTGCCAGCAGTCGAGCGGGAACAGATACGCAGTATTTT
TRBJ1-3	TRBV7-2	-	-	CASSLAGTGGLNTIYF	TGTGCCAGCAGCTTAGCCGGGACGGGAGGACTAAACACCATATATTTT
TRBJ1-5	TRBV6-1	-	many	CASSGHQPQHF	TGTGCCAGCAGTGGTCATCAGCCCCAGCATTTT
TRBJ2-5	TRBV14	-	many	CASSQSGQETQYF	TGTGCCAGCAGCCAGTCAGGGCAAGAGACCCAGTACTTC
TRBJ2-7	TRBV7-3	-	many	CASSPGATYEQYF	TGTGCCAGCAGCCCCGGGGCTACCTACGAGCAGTACTTC